The 5 T cell receptor beta chains below come from one sample, sequenced in a study of blood T cell repertoires in COVID-19 (dated by TCRdb to 2019 to 2021). Library preparation employed the immunoSEQ multiplex PCR assay. This immuneACCESS table, as held by TCRdb, lists in-frame sequences with V and J called but not all clones. Of the missing ones, under half trace to an unresolved V gene in checked studies; the others have no known cause. This sample comprises 200,000 to 250,000 clones, 80% to 90% of them detected only once. Approximately 1.7% of the sample is held by the ten biggest clonotypes. The source material was PBMCs or T cells enriched from blood (not recorded which). These TCRs come from a middle-aged man who had recovered from COVID-19.

This chain uses TRBV5-4 with TRBJ2-1, with TRBD1 as a possible D gene (5 bases). The germline V and J ends were trimmed by 0 bases and 2 bases, with 9 bases remaining between them. The CDR3 has 15 amino acids. Germline CDR1 is SGHNT and CDR2 is YYREEE (reference sequence). CDR3 region: CASSLAQGAYNEQFF. The CDR3, as DNA: TGTGCCAGCAGCTTGGCGCAGGGTGCCTACAATGAGCAGTTCTTC.

The V call is TRBV27, the J call TRBJ2-3, with no clear D. Trimming pared 6 bases from V and 0 bases from J, leaving 10 bases between. The CDR3 covers 14 residues. CDR1 is MNHEY and CDR2 is SMNVEV in the germline V gene (reference sequence). The CDR3, as DNA: TGTGCCAGCAGCTCCGCGGCCAGCACAGATACGCAGTATTTT. It encodes CASSSAASTDTQYF.

The V call is TRBV7-9, the J call TRBJ2-7; no reliable D call. Germline CDR1 SEHNR, CDR2 FQNEAQ (reference sequence). The CDR3 is 12 residues long. The germline V and J ends were trimmed by 4 bases and 3 bases, with 7 bases remaining between them. The CDR3 sequence is CASSSTFYEQYF. The CDR3 DNA reads as TGTGCCAGCAGCTCAACATTCTACGAGCAGTACTTC.

This clone was detected once. The CDR3 coding sequence is TGTGCCAGCAGCTTAGACTCCTTCAACACTGAAGCTTTCTTT. Its translation is CASSLDSFNTEAFF. The chain has TRBV7-9 and TRBJ1-1; D ambiguous. V lost 1 base and J lost 2, with 8 bases in between. Germline assignment: CDR1 SEHNR and CDR2 FQNEAQ (reference sequence). This CDR3 region has 14 residues.

Regarding this clone: A clone one base away is much larger, so this may be a read error. The sample contains more than one DNA sequence encoding this CDR3. V gene TRBV5-6 combines with J gene TRBJ2-7; 7 bases fit TRBD1. Germline V gene sequence: CDR1 SGHDT, CDR2 YYEEEE. The CDR3 has 14 amino acids. V lost 0 bases to trimming and J lost 2 bases; unmatched junction nucleotides: 2. CDR3 in amino acids: CASSLGQGAYEQYF. The CDR3 DNA is TGTGCCAGCAGCTTGGGGCAGGGGGCCTACGAGCAGTACTTC.